This note documents a single T cell receptor (beta chain) sequence. The antigen this receptor binds is unknown. Base-call qualities are not available, and no considerably larger clone is one nucleotide away. This record comes from a study of ipilimumab plus nivolumab after autologous stem cell transplantation (dated by TCRdb to 2020 to 2023). Regarding the complete study: A median of about 5 ipilimumab doses and fewer than ten nivolumab doses was received by trial patients. Primary refractory and relapsed disease were included in the DLBCL cohort, with 18-month progression-free survival of around 88% and 27%, respectively. Patients in the trial were undergoing autologous transplant and had high-risk diffuse large B cell lymphoma, mature T cell lymphoma, or multiple myeloma. Approximately 35 patients made up the trial's intent-to-treat population. Here is what the overall study found, with its caveats: Combined checkpoint inhibition appeared tolerable as post-transplant consolidation, according to the authors' conclusion. The authors stated that profiles of the T cell receptor repertoire, regulatory T cell phenotype and gut microbiota provided a biologic rationale for studying this approach further.

The library relied on the immunoSEQ multiplex PCR assay. In its TCRdb copy, this immuneACCESS table keeps in-frame sequences only and misses some clones. Where compared with another copy, unresolved V genes explain less than half of these, and the others have no known cause. In this sample the table shows some 17,000 clones, roughly 80% of which occur a single time. About a tenth of the sample rests with the top ten. Checkpoint therapy began 14 to 28 days after autologous transplant, with ipilimumab given at 1 mg/kg intravenously on day 1 of selected weeks. The nivolumab dose was 3 mg/kg intravenously, delivered on day 1 of weeks 1, 4, 7, 10, and every two weeks through week 26. The study was a Phase Ib clinical trial testing combined checkpoint inhibition with ipilimumab and nivolumab as consolidation after autologous stem cell transplantation. Sequences LNHNV (CDR1) and YYDKDF (CDR2) are obtained from the germline V gene (reference sequence). The germline ends are 12 bases apart after V is trimmed by 0 bases and J by 4 bases. Taken from cysteine to phenylalanine, the CDR3 has 15 residues. Only the CDR3 DNA is retained, 45 bases long and in frame from the first base.

This sequence originates from a male donor with diffuse large B-cell lymphoma. Here the sequenced sample was PBMCs, taken in a trial of ipilimumab plus nivolumab as post-transplant consolidation. The chain is encoded by TRBV15 joined to TRBJ1-2, with no confident D gene call. DNA sequence: TGTGCCACCAGCAGAGAGAAAAGTGGACGCTATGGCTACACCTTC. Protein translation: CATSREKSGRYGYTF.